Below, 7 T cell receptor beta chains from the same sample are listed, as sequenced in a study of PD-L1 blockade in urothelial cancer. Regarding time point: peripheral blood 6 weeks after treatment start. The protocol was immunoSEQ multiplex PCR, while the TCRdb copy is restricted to in-frame clones and leaves out a portion. The sample shows around 66,000 clones, almost 90% of them seen only once. This specimen consisted of PBMCs, obtained around atezolizumab (anti-PD-L1) treatment. Receptor source: a man aged 55 to 70 with urothelial cancer.

Of note for this clone: Germline is not matched at one junction end, which may reflect a read error. V and J are TRBV11-3 and TRBJ1-1; perhaps TRBD1 as D (5 bases). The CDR3 sequence is 13 residues long. Per the germline V gene, CDR1 is SGHNT and CDR2 is YENEEA. The CDR3 sequence: CASGLGANTEAFF. The CDR3 DNA is TGTGCCAGCGGCTTAGGGGCGAACACTGAAGCTTTCTTT.

This clone was seen a few times. The genes are TRBV9 and TRBJ2-1; 14 bases are a match to TRBD2. Germline-derived CDR1 and CDR2 are SGDLS and YYNGEE. V lost 2 bases to trimming and J lost 13 bases; unmatched junction nucleotides: 8. CDR3 length: 15 amino acids. The CDR3 DNA reads TGTGCCAGCAGCGTTCGGGGACTAGCGGGGGTAGTACAGTTCTTC. Its protein is CASSVRGLAGVVQFF.

V and J are TRBV28 and TRBJ2-7; 12 nucleotides agree with TRBD1. The length of the CDR3 is 18 residues. The V and J ends lost 7 bases and 1 base, in that order; junction bases with no gene match: 14. Germline-derived CDR1 and CDR2 are MDHEN and SYDVKM. The CDR3: CASNPGTGGVFSSYEQYF. CDR3 nucleotide sequence: TGTGCCAGCAACCCCGGGACAGGGGGCGTTTTTTCTTCCTACGAGCAGTACTTC.

The chain links TRBV6-1 to TRBJ1-1; maybe TRBD1 (6 bases). V was pared by 3 bases and J by 6 bases, with 17 bases between. The V gene's germline CDR1 is MNHNS and CDR2 SASEGT. The length of the CDR3 is 15 residues. CDR3 residues: CASSERGGRGSEAFF. CDR3 DNA sequence: TGTGCCAGCAGTGAGCGCGGCGGGAGGGGGTCTGAAGCTTTCTTT.

The chain joins TRBV5-6 to TRBJ2-3, with no clear D. This CDR3 region has 13 residues. V dropped 4 bases and J dropped 0 bases, with 6 bases sitting between them. The germline gives CDR1 SGHDT, CDR2 YYEEEE. CDR3 nucleotides: TGTGCCAGCAGCCCTCCTAGCACAGATACGCAGTATTTT. It is translated as CASSPPSTDTQYF.

A single count supports this clone. This sequence joins TRBV9 and TRBJ2-1; possible D gene TRBD1, 6 bases. There are 15 residues in the CDR3. Trimming took 0 bases from V and 5 from J, leaving 12 bases between them. Germline-derived CDR1 and CDR2 are SGDLS and YYNGEE. The CDR3: CASSVGQGRNNEQFF. The CDR3 DNA reads TGTGCCAGCAGCGTAGGTCAGGGGCGGAACAATGAGCAGTTCTTC.

The chain employs TRBV4-3 and TRBJ2-3; weak D call: TRBD2 (5 bases). The CDR3 loop spans 20 amino acids. Germline lookup yields CDR1 LGHNA and CDR2 YSLEER. The V end lost 3 bases, the J end lost 1 base, and 26 bases lay between the germline ends. The CDR3 protein is CASSQRVQLRSSGRTDTQYF. In DNA form, the CDR3 reads TGCGCCAGCAGCCAGAGGGTGCAGCTACGGTCTTCCGGACGCACAGATACGCAGTATTTT.